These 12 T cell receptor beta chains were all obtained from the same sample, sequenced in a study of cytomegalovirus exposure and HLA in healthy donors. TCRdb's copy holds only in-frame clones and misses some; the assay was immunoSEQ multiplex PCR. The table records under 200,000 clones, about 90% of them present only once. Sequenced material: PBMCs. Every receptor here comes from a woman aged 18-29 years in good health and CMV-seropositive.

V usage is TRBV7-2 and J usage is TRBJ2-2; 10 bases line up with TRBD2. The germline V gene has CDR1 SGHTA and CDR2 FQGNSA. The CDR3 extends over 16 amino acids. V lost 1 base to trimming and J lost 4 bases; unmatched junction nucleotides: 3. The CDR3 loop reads CASSLVAGGVTGELFF. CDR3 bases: TGTGCCAGCAGCTTAGTAGCGGGGGGTGTCACCGGGGAGCTGTTTTTT.

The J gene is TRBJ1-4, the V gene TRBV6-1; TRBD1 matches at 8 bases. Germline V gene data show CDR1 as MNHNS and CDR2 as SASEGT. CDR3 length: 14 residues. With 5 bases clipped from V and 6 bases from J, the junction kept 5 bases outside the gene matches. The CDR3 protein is CASSPRTGYEKLFF. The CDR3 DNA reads TGTGCCAGCAGTCCCCGGACAGGGTATGAAAAACTGTTTTTT.

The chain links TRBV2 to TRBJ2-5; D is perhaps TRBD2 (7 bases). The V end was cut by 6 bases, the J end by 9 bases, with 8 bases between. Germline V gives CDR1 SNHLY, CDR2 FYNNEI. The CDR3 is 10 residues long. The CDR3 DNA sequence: TGTGCCAGCAGCGGGGGGCCCCAGTACTTC. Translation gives CASSGGPQYF.

The CDR3 bases are TGTGCCAGCAGTGAATTGAGGGGAGGGTTGGATACGCAGTATTTT. Protein sequence: CASSELRGGLDTQYF. The chain couples TRBV25-1 to TRBJ2-3, with 7 bases matching TRBD2. Germline CDR1 is MGHDK and CDR2 is SYGVNS. The CDR3 is 15 residues long. J was trimmed by 6 bases and V by 1 base; bases with no gene match: 7.

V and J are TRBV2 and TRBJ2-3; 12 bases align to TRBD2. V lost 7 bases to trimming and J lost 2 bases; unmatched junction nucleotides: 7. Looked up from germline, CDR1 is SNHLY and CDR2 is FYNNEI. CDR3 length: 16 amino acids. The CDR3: CASTVLAGGPTDTQYF. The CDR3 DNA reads TGTGCCAGCACCGTACTAGCGGGGGGTCCCACAGATACGCAGTATTTT. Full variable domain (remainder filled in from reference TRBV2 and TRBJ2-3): EPEVTQTPSHQVTQMGQEVILRCVPISNHLYFYWYRQILGQKVEFLVSFYNNEISEKSEIFDDQFSVERPDGSNFTLKIRSTKLEDSAMYFCASTVLAGGPTDTQYFGPGTRLTVL.

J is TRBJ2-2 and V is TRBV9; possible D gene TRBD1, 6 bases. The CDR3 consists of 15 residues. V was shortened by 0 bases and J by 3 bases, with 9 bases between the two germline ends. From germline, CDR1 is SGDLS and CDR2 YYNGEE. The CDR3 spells CASSVVGQHTGELFF. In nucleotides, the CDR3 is TGTGCCAGCAGCGTAGTGGGACAACACACCGGGGAGCTGTTTTTT.

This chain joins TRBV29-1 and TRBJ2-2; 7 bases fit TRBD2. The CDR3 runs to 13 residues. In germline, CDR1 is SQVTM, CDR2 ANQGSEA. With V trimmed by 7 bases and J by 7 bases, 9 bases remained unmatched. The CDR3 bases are TGCAGCGCCGAGAGCGGGACCGGCGGGGAGCTGTTTTTT. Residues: CSAESGTGGELFF.

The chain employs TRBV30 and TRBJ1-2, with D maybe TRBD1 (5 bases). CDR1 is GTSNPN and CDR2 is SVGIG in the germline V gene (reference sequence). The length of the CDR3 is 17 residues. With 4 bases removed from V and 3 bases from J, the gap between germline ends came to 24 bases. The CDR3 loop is CAWKGEARGGLYYGYTF. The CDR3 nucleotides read TGTGCCTGGAAAGGAGAGGCTAGGGGCGGCCTCTACTATGGCTACACCTTC.

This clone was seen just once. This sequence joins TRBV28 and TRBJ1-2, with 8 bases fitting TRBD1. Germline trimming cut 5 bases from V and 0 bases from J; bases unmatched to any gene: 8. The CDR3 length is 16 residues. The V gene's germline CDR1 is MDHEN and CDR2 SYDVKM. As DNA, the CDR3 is TGTGCCAGCAGTACTACAGGGGGGCCCCCTAACTATGGCTACACCTTC. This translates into CASSTTGGPPNYGYTF.

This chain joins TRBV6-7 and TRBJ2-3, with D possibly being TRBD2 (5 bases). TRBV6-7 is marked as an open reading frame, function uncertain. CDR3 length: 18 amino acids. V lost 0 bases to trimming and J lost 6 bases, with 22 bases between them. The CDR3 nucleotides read TGTGCCAGCAGTTACTCGAAGAGGGCCCCACTCGTCCAGGATACGCAGTATTTT. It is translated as CASSYSKRAPLVQDTQYF.

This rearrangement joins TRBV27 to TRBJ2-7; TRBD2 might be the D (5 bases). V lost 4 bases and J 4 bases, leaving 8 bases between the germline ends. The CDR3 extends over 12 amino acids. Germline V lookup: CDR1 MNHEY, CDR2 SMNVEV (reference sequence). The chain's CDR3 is CASSSAGYEQYF. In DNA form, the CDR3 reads TGTGCCAGCAGTTCGGCGGGTTACGAGCAGTACTTC.

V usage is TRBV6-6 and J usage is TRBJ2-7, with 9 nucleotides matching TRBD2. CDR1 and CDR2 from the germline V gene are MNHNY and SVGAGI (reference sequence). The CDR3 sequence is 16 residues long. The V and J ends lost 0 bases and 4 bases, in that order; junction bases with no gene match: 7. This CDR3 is CASSYSGVSGSYEQYF. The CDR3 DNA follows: TGTGCCAGCAGTTACTCGGGAGTTAGCGGGAGTTACGAGCAGTACTTC.